In its sample, the clone carrying this T cell receptor (beta chain) was seen a few times. Its antigen is not identified. The sample belongs to a study of blood T cells in healthy people across ages. A second PCR, run for about 7 to 11 cycles, used a sample-barcoded 5' primer plus a J-beta primer mix. One entry per CDR3 protein results from TCRdb running MiXCR on the 5' RACE reads. This table has about 940,000 distinct CDR3 sequences, about 48% appearing once. J was trimmed by 1 base and V by 0 bases; bases with no gene match: 12. Per the germline V gene, CDR1 is MNHEY and CDR2 is SVGEGT. The CDR3 sequence is 19 residues long. Whole-study results and caveats: In the absence of known donor CMV status, changes in expanded clonotypes were possibly confounded.

The sequence was collected from a young man in good health. The sequencing sample was made of blood. The rearrangement links TRBV6-2 or TRBV6-3 to TRBJ2-5; 9 nucleotides match TRBD2. CDR3 region: CASSYSVDNWRGGQETQYF. The CDR3 coding sequence is TGTGCCAGCAGTTACTCGGTGGACAACTGGCGGGGGGGCCAAGAGACCCAGTACTTC.